This T cell receptor beta chain comes out of a study of T cells in Graves' hyperthyroidism and ophthalmopathy. The patients, who ranged from 18 to 65 in age, presented with newly diagnosed hyperthyroidism lasting under 2 months. Exclusion of patients followed from uncontrolled infection, other autoimmune disease, pregnancy or lactation. 9.5 to 10 ml fresh peripheral blood yielded the PBMCs. TCR beta CDR3 region amplification was performed from RNA transcripts. The HTBI primer set was used in a first-round RT-PCR of the TCR CDR3. TCRdb reprocessed the multiplex PCR reads via MiXCR and lists one record per CDR3 protein. The sample shows 350,000 to 400,000 distinct CDR3 sequences, just under 15% of them seen only once. This clonotype was recorded at least ten times. V gave up 3 bases and J gave up 0 bases; unmatched junction bases: 6. The CDR3 extends over 17 amino acids. The germline gives CDR1 SGDLS, CDR2 YYNGEE.

The chain carries TRBV9 and TRBJ2-3, with TRBD2 matching 11 bases. Sequenced: blood. This TCR derives from a woman in her 30s with Graves' hyperthyroidism. The CDR3: CASSGRLAGRSTDTQYF. The CDR3 region has the DNA TGTGCCAGCAGCGGCCGACTAGCGGGACGGAGCACAGATACGCAGTATTTT.